The sequence of this T cell receptor beta chain was determined in a study of T cell repertoires in ileal Crohn's disease. Regarding the study as a whole: High-frequency clones were more common in sorted CD8 than CD4 cells.

Sample time point: proximal margin of the surgical specimen (macroscopically non-inflamed). Here immunoSEQ multiplex PCR was the method, and the copy in TCRdb shows in-frame clones only, minus some. The sample has 3,100 or so clones, around 86% seen once; the top ten hold about 14%. Of note for this clone: Its antigen is unknown.

Sequencing was carried out using ileal tissue. The TCR was taken from an adult with Crohn's disease.

The CDR3, as DNA: TGTGCCAGTAGTCTAGGACTACTATACGAGCAGTACTTC. This codes for CASSLGLLYEQYF. V gene TRBV19 combines with J gene TRBJ2-7, with D tentatively TRBD2 (6 bases). V dropped 5 bases and J dropped 4 bases, with 12 bases sitting between them. Germline loops: CDR1 LNHDA, CDR2 SQIVND (reference sequence). The CDR3 is made up of 13 amino acids.